This T cell receptor beta chain was obtained from a study of regulatory T cells in long-lasting Graves disease. Concerning this clonotype itself: Antigen specificity is unknown.

To make TCR beta libraries, researchers used iRepertoire HTBI primers and Arm-PCR of CDR3 regions. TCRdb fed the multiplex PCR reads into MiXCR, producing one record per CDR3 protein. Among 400,000 to 550,000 distinct CDR3 sequences listed, about 17% were seen once. Time point noted: newly diagnosed GD, antithyroid drugs for less than 3 months. Researchers made the TCR library from RNA that was extracted from PBMCs. CDR3 size: 13 residues. Deletions cut 6 bases from V and 5 bases from J, with 13 bases between. CDR1 and CDR2 (germline): SGHTA, FQGTGA. Study results and caveats: Favored gene segments in persistent disease were TRBV28, TRBJ1-2 and TRBJ2-5.

The data were also submitted as part of a second study, on T cells in Graves' hyperthyroidism and ophthalmopathy.

Material: peripheral blood mononuclear cells (PBMCs), obtained at new diagnosis, from a patient treated with antithyroid drugs. The gene calls are TRBV7-3 and TRBJ1-1; D unclear. This TCR came from a woman between 18 and 29 years old with Graves disease. CDR3 region: CASRVESLTEAFF. The DNA for the CDR3 is TGTGCCAGCAGGGTCGAATCGTTAACTGAAGCTTTCTTT.